This T cell receptor beta chain was captured in a study of blood T cell repertoires in COVID-19. The protocol was immunoSEQ multiplex PCR, while the TCRdb copy is restricted to in-frame clones and leaves out a portion. The repertoire holds some 77,000 clones, with roughly nine tenths as singletons. The ends lost 3 bases at V and 7 bases at J; junction bases unmatched: 5. Germline loops: CDR1 SGHRS, CDR2 YFSETQ. There are 14 residues in the CDR3. The sample taken for sequencing was peripheral blood. The gene calls are TRBV5-1 and TRBJ2-3; 10 bases map to TRBD2. The clonotype originates from a man aged 25-45 years with acute or convalescent COVID-19. The chain's CDR3 is CASSSGTSANTQYF. CDR3 coding DNA: TGCGCCAGCAGCTCCGGGACTAGCGCCAATACGCAGTATTTT. The full variable domain, its missing parts supplied by reference TRBV5-1 and TRBJ2-3, is KAGVTQTPRYLIKTRGQQVTLSCSPISGHRSVSWYQQTPGQGLQFLFEYFSETQRNKGNFPGRFSGRQFSNSRSEMNVSTLELGDSALYLCASSSGTSANTQYFGPGTRLTVL.